Sequencing of this T cell receptor beta chain was carried out in a study of blood T cell repertoires in COVID-19. About the research overall: The United States, Italy and Spain supplied acute and convalescent COVID-19 samples. The analysed material was cDNA or gDNA that came from T cells, B-cell-depleted T cells, or PBMCs.

The protocol was immunoSEQ multiplex PCR, while the TCRdb copy is restricted to in-frame clones and leaves out a portion. The sample lists about 270,000 clones, roughly 86% seen once, with under 2% in the top ten. V gave up 5 bases and J gave up 3 bases, with 13 bases separating them. CDR3 length: 14 amino acids. Germline CDR1 is SGHTA and CDR2 is FQGNSA. This clonotype originated in a woman aged 60-70 years who had recovered from COVID-19. The chain is built from TRBV7-2 and TRBJ1-1; D perhaps matches TRBD1 (6 bases). The sequenced sample consisted of peripheral blood. The CDR3 region has the DNA TGTGCCAGCAGCCCCACGAGGGGGTACACTGAAGCTTTCTTT. This codes for CASSPTRGYTEAFF. Variable domain in full (rest from reference TRBV7-2 and TRBJ1-1): GAGVSQSPSNKVTEKGKDVELRCDPISGHTALYWYRQSLGQGLEFLIYFQGNSAPDKSGLPSDRFSAERTGGSVSTLTIQRTQQEDSAVYLCASSPTRGYTEAFFGQGTRLTVV.